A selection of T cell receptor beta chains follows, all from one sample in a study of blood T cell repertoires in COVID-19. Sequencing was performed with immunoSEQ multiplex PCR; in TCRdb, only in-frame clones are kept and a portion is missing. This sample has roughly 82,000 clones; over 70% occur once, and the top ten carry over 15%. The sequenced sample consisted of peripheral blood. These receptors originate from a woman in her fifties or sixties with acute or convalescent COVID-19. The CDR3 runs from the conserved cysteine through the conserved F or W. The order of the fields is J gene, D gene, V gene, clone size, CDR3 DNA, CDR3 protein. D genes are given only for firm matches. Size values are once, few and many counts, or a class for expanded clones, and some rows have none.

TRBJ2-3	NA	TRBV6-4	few	TGTGCCAGCAGTGGCGGTAGCACAGATACGCAGTATTTT	CASSGGSTDTQYF
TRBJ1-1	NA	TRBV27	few	TGTGCCAGCAGTTTCCAGCAACAGGCTATCGGGACTGAAGCTTTCTTT	CASSFQQQAIGTEAFF
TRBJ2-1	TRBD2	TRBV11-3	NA	TGTGCCAGCAGCTTAGATCACCTAGCGGGAGCCTACAATGAGCAGTTCTTC	CASSLDHLAGAYNEQFF
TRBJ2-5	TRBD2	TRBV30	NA	TGTGCCTGGAGTAACCCGGGACTAGGCGGAGAGACCCAGTACTTC	CAWSNPGLGGETQYF
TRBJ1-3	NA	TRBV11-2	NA	TGTGCCAGCACCCTGAGAGGAACCTTATCTGGAAACACCATATATTTT	CASTLRGTLSGNTIYF
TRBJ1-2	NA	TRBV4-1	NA	TGCGCCAGCAGCCAAGATTTGAGGGCGCGGGATGGCTACACCTTC	CASSQDLRARDGYTF
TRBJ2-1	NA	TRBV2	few	TGTGCCAGCACCCCGGGCGGCAGGGGCAATGAGCAGTTCTTC	CASTPGGRGNEQFF
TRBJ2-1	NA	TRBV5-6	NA	TGTGCCAGCACCAAAACAGGGGGGGCCTACAATGAGCAGTTCTTC	CASTKTGGAYNEQFF
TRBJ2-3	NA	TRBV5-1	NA	TGCGCCAGCAGCGCCGCGGGGTCCGGCACAGATACGCAGTATTTT	CASSAAGSGTDTQYF
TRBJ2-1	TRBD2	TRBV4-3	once	TGCGCCAGCAGCCAAGATGGGGCTAGCGGGGGCCTATACAATGAGCAGTTCTTC	CASSQDGASGGLYNEQFF
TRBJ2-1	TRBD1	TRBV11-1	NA	TGTGCCAGCAGCTCGGACAGGGGCCCCTACAATGAGCAGTTCTTC	CASSSDRGPYNEQFF
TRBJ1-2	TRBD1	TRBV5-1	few	TGCGCCAGCAGCTTAGGGACAGAGTACTATGGCTACACCTTC	CASSLGTEYYGYTF
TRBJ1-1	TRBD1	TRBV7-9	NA	TGTGCCAGCAGCTTAGGACAGGGGAGCACTGAAGCTTTCTTT	CASSLGQGSTEAFF
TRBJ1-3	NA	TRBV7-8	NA	TGTGCCAGCAGCTTAGGCAGTCTCTCTGGAAACACCATATATTTT	CASSLGSLSGNTIYF
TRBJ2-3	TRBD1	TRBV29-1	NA	TGCAGCGTGGGACAGGGGAGATCAGATACGCAGTATTTT	CSVGQGRSDTQYF
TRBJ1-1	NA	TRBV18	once	TGTGCCAGCTCACACTCGGACATCATGAACACTGAAGCTTTCTTT	CASSHSDIMNTEAFF
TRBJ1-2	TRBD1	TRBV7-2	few	TGTGCCAGCAGCCCCCAGGGGGCCAGTGGCTACACCTTC	CASSPQGASGYTF
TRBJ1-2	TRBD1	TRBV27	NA	TGTGCCAGCATGAGGACAGGGGTTACTAACTATGGCTACACCTTC	CASMRTGVTNYGYTF
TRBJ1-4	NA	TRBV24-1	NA	TGTGCCACCAGTCGCGCAGGCCCTAATGAAAAACTGTTTTTT	CATSRAGPNEKLFF
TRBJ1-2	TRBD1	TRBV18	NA	TGTGCCAGCTCTCCATCGGCAGGGGGCATTGGCTACACCTTC	CASSPSAGGIGYTF
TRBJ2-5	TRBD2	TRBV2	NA	TGTGCCAGCAAGCGGACTAGCGGAGAGACCCAGTACTTC	CASKRTSGETQYF
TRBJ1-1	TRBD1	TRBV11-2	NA	TGTGCCAGCAGCTTAGAACAGGGGATCACTGAAGCTTTCTTT	CASSLEQGITEAFF
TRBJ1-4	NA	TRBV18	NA	TGTGCCAGCTCACCACAAGGGGGTATACTTAATGAAAAACTGTTTTTT	CASSPQGGILNEKLFF
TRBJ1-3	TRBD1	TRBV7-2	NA	TGTGCCAGCAGCTTAGCACAGGGGAACACCATATATTTT	CASSLAQGNTIYF
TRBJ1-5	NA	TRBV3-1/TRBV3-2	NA	TGTGCCAGCAGCCAAGAGATTACAGGGATCAATCAGCCCCAGCATTTT	CASSQEITGINQPQHF
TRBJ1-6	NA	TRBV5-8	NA	TGTGCCAGCTCCACCGGAATGACAGGCTGGAGCTCCTATAATTCACCCCTCCACTTT	CASSTGMTGWSSYNSPLHF
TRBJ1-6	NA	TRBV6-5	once	TGTGCCAGCAGTTACTCGGGTCGGAGGAATTCACCCCTCCACTTT	CASSYSGRRNSPLHF
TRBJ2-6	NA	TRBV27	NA	TGTGCCAGCACCCCGGTCAGGGGCTCTGGGGCCAACGTCCTGACTTTC	CASTPVRGSGANVLTF
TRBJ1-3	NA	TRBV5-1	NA	TGCGCCAGCAGCTTGGTGGAAACGGGAGGAAACACCATATATTTT	CASSLVETGGNTIYF
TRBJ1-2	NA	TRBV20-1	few	TGCAGTGCTTTTTCTATGTCTGGCTACACCTTC	CSAFSMSGYTF
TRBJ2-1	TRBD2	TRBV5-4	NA	TGTGCCAGCACCCGGGGGGGACTAGCGATGAGCTCCTACAATGAGCAGTTCTTC	CASTRGGLAMSSYNEQFF
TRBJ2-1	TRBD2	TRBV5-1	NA	TGCGCCAGCAGCTTGGGACTAGCGGGGCCCCTTAGCTCCTACAATGAGCAGTTCTTC	CASSLGLAGPLSSYNEQFF
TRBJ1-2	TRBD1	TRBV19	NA	TGTGCCAGTAGTATAGCTGTTCAGGGGGCCGGCTATGGCTACACCTTC	CASSIAVQGAGYGYTF
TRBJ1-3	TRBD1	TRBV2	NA	TGTGCCAGCAGTGAACGCGGGACAGGGAGAAACACCATATATTTT	CASSERGTGRNTIYF
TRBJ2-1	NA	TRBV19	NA	TGTGCCAGTAGGACAGACTACAATGAGCAGTTCTTC	CASRTDYNEQFF
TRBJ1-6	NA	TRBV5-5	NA	TGTGCCAGCAGTCCGGCCGGGGATGTTTATAATTCACCCCTCCACTTT	CASSPAGDVYNSPLHF
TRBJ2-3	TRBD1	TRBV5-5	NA	TGTGCCAGCAGCTCCCGGACAGGGCCGACTAGCACAGATACGCAGTATTTT	CASSSRTGPTSTDTQYF
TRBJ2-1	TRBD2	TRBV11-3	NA	TGTGCCAGCAGCTTATCGGGCGGGGGAGGTTACAATGAGCAGTTCTTC	CASSLSGGGGYNEQFF
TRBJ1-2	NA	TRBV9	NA	TGTGCCAGCAGCGTCGGGACATTCACCGGCTACACCTTC	CASSVGTFTGYTF
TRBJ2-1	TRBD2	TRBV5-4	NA	TGTGCCAGCAGCTTTAGCGGGGGGCATAATGAGCAGTTCTTC	CASSFSGGHNEQFF
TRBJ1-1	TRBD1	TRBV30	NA	TGTGCCTGGAGTCTTGGGACAGGGTTGGAAGCTTTCTTT	CAWSLGTGLEAFF
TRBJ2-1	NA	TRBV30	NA	TGTGCCTGGAGTAAAAGCGGCCCGAATGAGCAGTTCTTC	CAWSKSGPNEQFF